These 21 T cell receptor beta chains were all obtained from the same sample, sequenced in a study of CD8 T cells in Susac syndrome. The RNA input was roughly 0.45 to 1 ug, and it was reverse transcribed with random hexamers. TCRdb reanalysed the immunoSEQ multiplex PCR reads using MiXCR and keeps one entry per CDR3 protein. The table shows fewer than 70,000 distinct CDR3 sequences, with around 93% occurring only once. Sequenced sample: CD8+ T cells from PBMCs. These receptors all come from a human donor in good health.

The CDR3 DNA is TGTGCCAGCAGTCGAATTGGGTGGCGGGCCAAGGAAGAGACCCAGTACTTC. Protein: CASSRIGWRAKEETQYF. The J gene is TRBJ2-5, the V gene TRBV6-1, with D possibly being TRBD2 (5 bases). Germline CDR1 is MNHNS and CDR2 is SASEGT. The CDR3 has 17 residues. V was cut by 5 bases and J by 3 bases, with 22 bases left in between.

This rearrangement joins TRBV7-9 to TRBJ1-1; 9 bases are a match to TRBD1. The V gene's germline CDR1 is SEHNR and CDR2 FQNEAQ (reference sequence). V dropped 3 bases and J dropped 0; count of bases not matched to a gene: 2. This CDR3 region has 15 residues. The CDR3 is CASSFRQGVNTEAFF. In DNA, the CDR3 is TGTGCCAGCAGCTTCCGACAGGGGGTGAACACTGAAGCTTTCTTT.

The rearrangement joins TRBV27 to TRBJ2-7; no reliable D call. This CDR3 has 14 amino acids. Between the trimmed V and J ends, which lost 1 base and 0 bases, there was a span of 7 bases. The germline gives CDR1 MNHEY, CDR2 SMNVEV (reference sequence). The CDR3 nucleotides read TGTGCCAGCAGTTTATTGGGATTCTCCTACGAGCAGTACTTC. Amino acids: CASSLLGFSYEQYF.

The V gene is TRBV3-1, the J gene TRBJ2-1, with 8 bases that match TRBD2. Germline CDR1 LGHDT, CDR2 YNNKEL (reference sequence). The J segment lost 5 bases and the V segment lost 3 bases, leaving 9 bases of the junction unmatched. The CDR3 is made up of 16 amino acids. CDR3 amino acids: CASSQGERGLDNEQFF. The CDR3 coding sequence is TGTGCCAGCAGCCAGGGAGAGCGGGGGCTAGACAATGAGCAGTTCTTC.

The V and J genes are TRBV29-1 and TRBJ1-1; D is unresolved. CDR1 is SQVTM, CDR2 ANQGSEA, per germline. The CDR3 contains 11 residues. Trimming took 0 bases from V and 9 from J, leaving 8 bases between them. CDR3 residues: CSVEERAQAFF. The CDR3 DNA is TGCAGCGTTGAAGAACGGGCCCAAGCTTTCTTT.

The rearrangement uses TRBV29-1 and TRBJ2-3, with D possibly being TRBD2 (7 bases). Trimming cost V 2 bases and J 3 bases, with 15 bases left between them. Germline CDR1 is SQVTM and CDR2 is ANQGSEA. This CDR3 region has 15 residues. CDR3 sequence: CSVETRGAVTDTQYF. The CDR3 nucleotides are TGCAGCGTTGAAACCCGGGGGGCCGTAACAGATACGCAGTATTTT.

The gene calls are TRBV7-2 and TRBJ2-3, with 7 bases identical to TRBD2. The J segment lost 4 bases and the V segment lost 2 bases, leaving 3 bases of the junction unmatched. The CDR3 length is 14 residues. Germline CDR1 is SGHTA and CDR2 is FQGNSA. This CDR3 is CASSLQGGADTQYF. In DNA, the CDR3 is TGTGCCAGCAGCTTACAGGGAGGGGCAGATACGCAGTATTTT.

The chain is built from TRBV7-3 and TRBJ2-7; the D gene is possibly TRBD2 (7 bases). The CDR3 runs 13 residues. Germline-derived CDR1 and CDR2 are SGHTA and FQGTGA. V was clipped by 5 bases and J by 7 bases, with 15 bases between them. In DNA, the CDR3 is TGTGCCAGCAGCCTGGGGGGGGCCTCTGAGCAGTACTTC. Encoded protein: CASSLGGASEQYF.

The J gene is TRBJ2-1, the V gene TRBV4-2; D is unresolved. The CDR3 extends over 17 amino acids. V was trimmed by 0 bases and J by 2 bases, leaving 14 bases between them. CDR1 and CDR2 (germline): LGHNA, YNFKEQ. This chain's CDR3 is CASSQDRRPNPYNEQFF. DNA of the CDR3: TGTGCCAGCAGCCAAGATAGGCGTCCAAACCCCTACAATGAGCAGTTCTTC.

This chain links TRBV6-5 with TRBJ2-7; TRBD2 matches at 8 bases. In germline, CDR1 is MNHEY, CDR2 SVGAGI. The CDR3 is made up of 16 amino acids. With V trimmed by 0 bases and J by 4 bases, 8 bases remained unmatched. CDR3 sequence reads: CASSYSSGSINYEQYF. The CDR3 DNA reads as TGTGCCAGCAGTTACTCCAGCGGGAGTATAAATTACGAGCAGTACTTC.

The chain recombines TRBV29-1 with TRBJ2-1; D not certain. CDR1 SQVTM and CDR2 ANQGSEA come from the germline V gene. V lost 6 bases and J lost 5, with 11 bases in between. The CDR3 covers 12 residues. CDR3 nucleotides: TGCAGCGTCCAGACACGTCACAATGAGCAGTTCTTC. Translation gives CSVQTRHNEQFF.

This sequence joins TRBV5-6 and TRBJ2-7; the D is unclear. The germline CDR1 and CDR2 sequences are SGHDT and YYEEEE. Between the trimmed V and J ends, which lost 1 base and 6 bases, there was a span of 8 bases. The length of the CDR3 is 12 residues. The CDR3 is CASSLSPGEQYV. For the CDR3, the DNA is TGTGCCAGCAGCTTGTCACCGGGCGAGCAGTACGTC.

The chain combines TRBV20-1 with TRBJ2-5; 9 bases are shared with TRBD2. The CDR3 loop spans 16 amino acids. CDR1 DFQATT and CDR2 SNEGSKA come from the germline V gene (reference sequence). The V gene end was trimmed by 0 bases and the J gene end by 7 bases; junction bases not matched to a gene: 12. The CDR3 DNA is TGCAGTGCTAGAGACCTAGCGGGAACTCTTAGTAGGACCCAGTACTTC. Encoded protein: CSARDLAGTLSRTQYF.

The chain is built from TRBV30 and TRBJ1-2, with no clear D. The CDR3 loop spans 13 amino acids. V gave up 1 base and J gave up 5 bases, with 11 bases separating them. In germline, CDR1 is GTSNPN, CDR2 SVGIG (reference sequence). The CDR3 reads CAWSEAHGYGYTF. DNA of the CDR3: TGTGCCTGGAGTGAGGCCCACGGGTATGGCTACACCTTC.

This rearrangement joins TRBV4-3 to TRBJ1-1; no firm D call. This CDR3 is built from 13 residues. V gave up 4 bases and J gave up 5 bases, with 11 bases separating them. In germline, CDR1 is LGHNA, CDR2 YSLEER. CDR3 region: CASSPYPGTEAFF. DNA for the CDR3: TGCGCCAGCAGCCCCTACCCCGGGACTGAAGCTTTCTTT.

V is TRBV15 and J is TRBJ2-5, with 8 nucleotides matching TRBD1. After removal of 4 bases from V and 2 bases from J, the junction contained 6 bases not matched to a gene. The CDR3 consists of 15 residues. Germline V gene data show CDR1 as LNHNV and CDR2 as YYDKDF (reference sequence). Here the CDR3 DNA reads TGTGCCACCAGCAAATCCAGGGGGCAGCAAGAGACCCAGTACTTC. Translated: CATSKSRGQQETQYF.

The J gene is TRBJ2-1, the V gene TRBV20-1; the D gene is possibly TRBD2 (5 bases). The length of the CDR3 is 13 residues. The germline gives CDR1 DFQATT, CDR2 SNEGSKA (reference sequence). The V gene lost 7 bases and the J gene lost 0 bases, with 10 bases spanning the gap. The CDR3 nucleotides read TGCAGTGGGGAGCCAAGCTCCTACAATGAGCAGTTCTTC. Translation: CSGEPSSYNEQFF.

This chain uses TRBV6-5 with TRBJ2-7, with 8 bases fitting TRBD2. The CDR3 runs to 16 residues. Germline CDR1 MNHEY, CDR2 SVGAGI. V gave up 2 bases and J gave up 4 bases; unmatched junction bases: 10. The CDR3 DNA reads TGTGCCAGCAGTTACAGTAGCGGGGAATCTGGATACGAGCAGTACTTC. Translating gives CASSYSSGESGYEQYF.

The V and J genes are TRBV28 and TRBJ1-1, with D tentatively TRBD1 (6 bases). The CDR3 totals 12 residues. Trimming pared 0 bases from V and 8 bases from J, leaving 7 bases between. Germline V gene data show CDR1 as MDHEN and CDR2 as SYDVKM. The CDR3 is CASSLWGGEAFF. CDR3 coding DNA: TGTGCCAGCAGTTTATGGGGGGGCGAAGCTTTCTTT.

V usage is TRBV7-9 and J usage is TRBJ2-1, with D uncertain. V lost 1 base to trimming and J lost 3 bases, with 10 bases between them. The CDR3 loop spans 15 amino acids. CDR1 and CDR2 (germline): SEHNR, FQNEAQ (reference sequence). In DNA, the CDR3 is TGTGCCAGCAGCTTAGATGGTAGCTTCTACAATGAGCAGTTCTTC. Its translation: CASSLDGSFYNEQFF.

The chain has TRBV6-5 and TRBJ2-3, with 8 nucleotides matching TRBD1. Germline V lookup: CDR1 MNHEY, CDR2 SVGAGI. This CDR3 has 14 residues. With V trimmed by 5 bases and J by 3 bases, 4 bases remained unmatched. In DNA, the CDR3 is TGTGCCAGCAGTGCAGGGGGCTGGACAGATACGCAGTATTTT. It codes for CASSAGGWTDTQYF.